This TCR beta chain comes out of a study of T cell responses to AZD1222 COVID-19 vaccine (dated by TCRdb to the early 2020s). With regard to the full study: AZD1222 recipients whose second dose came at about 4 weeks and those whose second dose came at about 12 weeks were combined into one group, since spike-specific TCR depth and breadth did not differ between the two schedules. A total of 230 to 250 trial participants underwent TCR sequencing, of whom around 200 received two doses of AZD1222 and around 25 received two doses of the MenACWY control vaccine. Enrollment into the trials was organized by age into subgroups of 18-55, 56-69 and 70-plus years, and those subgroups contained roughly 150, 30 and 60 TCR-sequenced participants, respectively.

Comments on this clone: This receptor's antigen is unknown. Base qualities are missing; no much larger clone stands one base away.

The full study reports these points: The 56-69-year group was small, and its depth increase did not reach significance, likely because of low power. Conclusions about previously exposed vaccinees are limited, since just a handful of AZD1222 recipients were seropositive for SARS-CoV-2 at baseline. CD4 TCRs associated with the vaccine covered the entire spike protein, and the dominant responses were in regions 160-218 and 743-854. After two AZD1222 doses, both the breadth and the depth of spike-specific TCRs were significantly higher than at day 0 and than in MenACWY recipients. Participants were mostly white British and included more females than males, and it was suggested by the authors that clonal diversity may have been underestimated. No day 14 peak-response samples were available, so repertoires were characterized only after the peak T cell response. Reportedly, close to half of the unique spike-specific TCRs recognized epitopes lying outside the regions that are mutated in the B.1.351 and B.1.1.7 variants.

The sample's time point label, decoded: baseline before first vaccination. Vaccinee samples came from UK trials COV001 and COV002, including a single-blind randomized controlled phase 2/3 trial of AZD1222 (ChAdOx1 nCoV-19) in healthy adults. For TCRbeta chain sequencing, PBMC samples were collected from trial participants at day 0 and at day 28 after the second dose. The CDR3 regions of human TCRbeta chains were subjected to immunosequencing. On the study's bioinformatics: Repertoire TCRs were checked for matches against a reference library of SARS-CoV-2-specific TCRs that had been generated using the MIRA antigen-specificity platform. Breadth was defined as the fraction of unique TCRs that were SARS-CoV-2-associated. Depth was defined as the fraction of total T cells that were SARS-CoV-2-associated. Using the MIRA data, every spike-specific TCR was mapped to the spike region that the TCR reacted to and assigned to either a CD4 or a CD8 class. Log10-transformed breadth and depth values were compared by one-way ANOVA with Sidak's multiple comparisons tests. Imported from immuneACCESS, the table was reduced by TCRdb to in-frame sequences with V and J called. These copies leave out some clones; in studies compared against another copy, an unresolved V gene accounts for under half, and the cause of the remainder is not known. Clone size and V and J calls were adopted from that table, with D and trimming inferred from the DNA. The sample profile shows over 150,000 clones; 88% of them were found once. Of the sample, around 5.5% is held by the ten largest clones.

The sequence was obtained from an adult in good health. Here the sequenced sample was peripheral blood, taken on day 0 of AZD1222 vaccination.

The DNA reads as follows: TGTGCCAGCAGTGAGCCCGGGGCAGCTACTACGAACACTGAAGCTTTCTTT. This yields the protein CASSEPGAATTNTEAFF. The chain couples TRBV6-1 to TRBJ1-1; the best D guess is TRBD1, with 5 bases matching. The CDR3 covers 17 residues, taking in both the cysteine and the phenylalanine. Left in the record is the CDR3 DNA by itself, 51 bases read in frame from the first base. Via the germline V gene, CDR1 is MNHNS and CDR2 SASEGT. V is clipped by 3 bases and J by 1 base, and the sequence between their germline boundaries is 18 bases long.